This TCR beta chain was identified in a study of shared clonotypes between healthy human individuals. Every one of the donors was a Caucasian adult that lived in Nashville, Tennessee. With CCR7-negative CD45RA+ TemRA cells, CD45RO+ cells were combined in CD8 memory. CDR3 length: 15 residues. Germline CDR1 MNHNS, CDR2 SASEGT. V was shortened by 4 bases and J by 0 bases, with 10 bases between the two germline ends. Comments on this clone: Its antigen is unidentified.

Whole-study findings and limits: Naive CD4 clonotype sharing across a few donors was roughly 5%.

This table comes from immunoSEQ multiplex PCR, and its TCRdb copy is limited to in-frame clones, with some not included. Seen here are a few hundred thousand clones, about 96% observed once, and the top ten hold 0.25% to 0.35%. This sequence originates from a man aged 30 to 39 in good health. The specimen sequenced was memory CD8+ T cells sorted from blood. Subset here: CD45RO+ cells pooled with CCR7-negative TemRA cells. The chain is built from TRBV6-1 and TRBJ1-5; D might be TRBD1 (5 bases). The CDR3 bases are TGTGCCAGCAGTGTGAGGCAGGGTAGCAATCAGCCCCAGCATTTT. This encodes CASSVRQGSNQPQHF.